These T cell receptor beta chains were read from a single sample in a study of beta chain features in type 1 diabetes. TCRdb's copy holds only in-frame clones and misses some; the assay was immunoSEQ multiplex PCR. This table holds under 45,000 clones, around 50% found once. The specimen sequenced was stem cell memory CD4+ T cells from blood. The source of these receptors is a woman aged 25-40 years in good health. The CDR3 runs from the conserved cysteine through the conserved F or W. Fields, in order: D gene, V gene, CDR3 length, J gene, clone size, CDR3 protein, CDR3 DNA. The D gene is left open where the match is weak. The size entry is marked missing in some rows and otherwise reads once, few, many or a size class.

TRBD2,TRBV2,16,TRBJ2-1,.,CASSYRLAETYNEQFF,TGTGCCAGCAGTTACCGACTAGCGGAGACGTACAATGAGCAGTTCTTC
TRBD2,TRBV4-3,16,TRBJ2-1,.,CASSTLAGGPYNEQFF,TGCGCCAGCAGCACCTTAGCGGGAGGGCCCTACAATGAGCAGTTCTTC
.,TRBV30,14,TRBJ2-7,few,CAWSVMQGRNEQYF,TGTGCCTGGAGTGTAATGCAGGGGCGGAACGAGCAGTACTTC
TRBD1,TRBV30,15,TRBJ1-2,.,CAWPHGQGYRYGYTF,TGTGCCTGGCCCCATGGACAGGGGTATCGCTATGGCTACACCTTC
TRBD1,TRBV2,16,TRBJ2-6,few,CASSRTGGSGANVLTF,TGTGCCAGCAGTAGGACAGGGGGCTCTGGGGCCAACGTCCTGACTTTC
TRBD1,TRBV6-1,13,TRBJ2-5,.,CASRGQPQETQYF,TGTGCCAGCAGGGGACAGCCACAAGAGACCCAGTACTTC
TRBD1,TRBV19,14,TRBJ2-3,few,CASTPGQLTDTQYF,TGTGCCAGTACCCCGGGACAGCTCACAGATACGCAGTATTTT
.,TRBV14,17,TRBJ2-7,.,CASSQSVFLGAPYEQYF,TGTGCCAGCAGCCAATCAGTTTTTTTGGGAGCGCCCTACGAGCAGTACTTC
TRBD1,TRBV7-2,14,TRBJ2-7,few,CASSSDRGPHEQYF,TGTGCCAGCAGCTCGGACAGGGGTCCCCACGAGCAGTACTTC
.,TRBV9,14,TRBJ1-1,.,CASSVEGMNTEAFF,TGTGCCAGCAGCGTAGAGGGGATGAACACTGAAGCTTTCTTT
TRBD2,TRBV28,17,TRBJ2-7,.,CASSLGGGTSGSYEQYF,TGTGCCAGCAGTTTAGGAGGGGGGACTAGCGGCTCCTACGAGCAGTACTTC
.,TRBV4-3,15,TRBJ1-4,.,CASSQDKGQNEKLFF,TGCGCCAGCAGCCAAGATAAGGGGCAAAATGAAAAACTGTTTTTT
.,TRBV11-2,14,TRBJ2-7,.,CASSLQRSPYEQYF,TGTGCCAGCAGCTTACAGCGGAGCCCCTACGAGCAGTACTTC